This T cell receptor beta chain was captured in a study of cytomegalovirus exposure and HLA in healthy donors. Study-wide results and caveats: Previously analyzed data showed that most TCR beta V segments were productive at a frequency of about 87% or about 30%. For TCR beta chains, V- and J-gene trimming was later linked to a missense DCLRE1C variant.

Comment on this clone: What it recognizes is unknown.

A multiplex PCR was run with 60 Vbeta primers and 13 Jbeta primers. Repertoires were generated with immunoSEQ multiplex PCR, while TCRdb's copy carries only in-frame clones and drops some. The sample includes about 160,000 clones, roughly 80% of them seen just once. V lost 5 bases, J lost 4 bases, and 4 bases stayed unmatched. CDR1 is SGHVS and CDR2 is FNYEAQ in the germline V gene. This CDR3 comprises 13 residues. J is TRBJ2-5 and V is TRBV7-6; TRBD1 matches at 7 bases. This receptor was taken from a man aged 40-55 years in good health and CMV-seropositive. Sequences were obtained from PBMCs. This chain's CDR3 is CASSKTGLETQYF. The CDR3 bases are TGTGCCAGCAGCAAGACAGGGTTAGAGACCCAGTACTTC.